Detailed here is one T cell receptor (beta chain). This sample stems from a study of T cell changes during pregnancy in multiple sclerosis. TCRdb's copy holds only in-frame clones and misses some; the assay was immunoSEQ multiplex PCR. This table has 85,000 to 130,000 clones, under 95% appearing once. Germline V gives CDR1 LNHDA, CDR2 SQIVND (reference sequence). The ends lost 4 bases at V and 5 bases at J; junction bases unmatched: 7. This CDR3 spans 15 amino acids. The TCR comes from a female donor with multiple sclerosis, enrolled in a pregnancy study. The chain links TRBV19 to TRBJ1-4; 7 bases agree with TRBD1. The sample in question was peripheral blood, obtained after pregnancy. For the CDR3, the DNA is TGTGCCAGTAGTAAGAGACAGGGTCTGAATGAAAAACTGTTTTTT. Protein: CASSKRQGLNEKLFF.